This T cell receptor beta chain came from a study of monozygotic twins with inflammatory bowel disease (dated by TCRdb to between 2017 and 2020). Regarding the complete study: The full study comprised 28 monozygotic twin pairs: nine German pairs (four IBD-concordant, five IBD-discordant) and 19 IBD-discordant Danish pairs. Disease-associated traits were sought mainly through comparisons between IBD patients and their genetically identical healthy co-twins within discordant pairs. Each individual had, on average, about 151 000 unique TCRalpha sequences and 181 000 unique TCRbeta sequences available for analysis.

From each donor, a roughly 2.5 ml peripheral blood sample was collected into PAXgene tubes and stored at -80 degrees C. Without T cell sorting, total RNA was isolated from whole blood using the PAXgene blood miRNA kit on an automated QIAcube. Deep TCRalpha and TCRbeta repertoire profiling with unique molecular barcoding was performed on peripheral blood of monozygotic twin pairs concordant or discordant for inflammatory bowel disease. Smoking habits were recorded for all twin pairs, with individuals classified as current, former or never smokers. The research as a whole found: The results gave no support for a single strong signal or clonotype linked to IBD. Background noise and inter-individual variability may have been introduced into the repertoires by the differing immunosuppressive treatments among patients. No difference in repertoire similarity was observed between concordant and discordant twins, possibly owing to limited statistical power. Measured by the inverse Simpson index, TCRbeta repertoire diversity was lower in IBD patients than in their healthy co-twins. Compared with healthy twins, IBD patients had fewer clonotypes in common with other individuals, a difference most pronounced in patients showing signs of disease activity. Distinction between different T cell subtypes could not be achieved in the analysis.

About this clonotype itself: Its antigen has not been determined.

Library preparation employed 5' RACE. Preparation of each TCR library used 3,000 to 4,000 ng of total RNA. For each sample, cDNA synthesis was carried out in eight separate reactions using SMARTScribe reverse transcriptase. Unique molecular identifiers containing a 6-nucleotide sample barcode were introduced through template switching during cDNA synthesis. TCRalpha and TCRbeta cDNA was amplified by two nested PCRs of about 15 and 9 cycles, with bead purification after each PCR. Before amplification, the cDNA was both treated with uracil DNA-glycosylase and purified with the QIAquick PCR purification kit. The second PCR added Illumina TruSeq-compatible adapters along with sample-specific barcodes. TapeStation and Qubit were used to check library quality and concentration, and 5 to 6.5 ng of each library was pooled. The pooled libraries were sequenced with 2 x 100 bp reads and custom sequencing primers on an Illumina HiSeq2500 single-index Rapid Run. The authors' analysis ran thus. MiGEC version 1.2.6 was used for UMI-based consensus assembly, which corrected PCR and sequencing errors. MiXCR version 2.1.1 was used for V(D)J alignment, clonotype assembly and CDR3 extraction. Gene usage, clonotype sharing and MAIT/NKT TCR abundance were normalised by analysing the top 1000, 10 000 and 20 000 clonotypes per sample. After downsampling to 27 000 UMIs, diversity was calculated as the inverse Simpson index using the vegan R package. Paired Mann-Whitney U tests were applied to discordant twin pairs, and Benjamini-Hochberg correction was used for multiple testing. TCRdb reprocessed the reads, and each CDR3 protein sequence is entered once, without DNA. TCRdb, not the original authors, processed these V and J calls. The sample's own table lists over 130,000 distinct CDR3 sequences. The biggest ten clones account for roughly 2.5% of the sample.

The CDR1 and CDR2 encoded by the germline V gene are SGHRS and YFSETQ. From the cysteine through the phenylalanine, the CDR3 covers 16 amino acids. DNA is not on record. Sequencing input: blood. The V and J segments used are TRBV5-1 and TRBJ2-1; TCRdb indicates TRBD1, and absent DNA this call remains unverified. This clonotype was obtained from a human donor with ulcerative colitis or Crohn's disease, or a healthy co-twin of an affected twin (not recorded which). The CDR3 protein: CASSQGRDRGYNEQFF.